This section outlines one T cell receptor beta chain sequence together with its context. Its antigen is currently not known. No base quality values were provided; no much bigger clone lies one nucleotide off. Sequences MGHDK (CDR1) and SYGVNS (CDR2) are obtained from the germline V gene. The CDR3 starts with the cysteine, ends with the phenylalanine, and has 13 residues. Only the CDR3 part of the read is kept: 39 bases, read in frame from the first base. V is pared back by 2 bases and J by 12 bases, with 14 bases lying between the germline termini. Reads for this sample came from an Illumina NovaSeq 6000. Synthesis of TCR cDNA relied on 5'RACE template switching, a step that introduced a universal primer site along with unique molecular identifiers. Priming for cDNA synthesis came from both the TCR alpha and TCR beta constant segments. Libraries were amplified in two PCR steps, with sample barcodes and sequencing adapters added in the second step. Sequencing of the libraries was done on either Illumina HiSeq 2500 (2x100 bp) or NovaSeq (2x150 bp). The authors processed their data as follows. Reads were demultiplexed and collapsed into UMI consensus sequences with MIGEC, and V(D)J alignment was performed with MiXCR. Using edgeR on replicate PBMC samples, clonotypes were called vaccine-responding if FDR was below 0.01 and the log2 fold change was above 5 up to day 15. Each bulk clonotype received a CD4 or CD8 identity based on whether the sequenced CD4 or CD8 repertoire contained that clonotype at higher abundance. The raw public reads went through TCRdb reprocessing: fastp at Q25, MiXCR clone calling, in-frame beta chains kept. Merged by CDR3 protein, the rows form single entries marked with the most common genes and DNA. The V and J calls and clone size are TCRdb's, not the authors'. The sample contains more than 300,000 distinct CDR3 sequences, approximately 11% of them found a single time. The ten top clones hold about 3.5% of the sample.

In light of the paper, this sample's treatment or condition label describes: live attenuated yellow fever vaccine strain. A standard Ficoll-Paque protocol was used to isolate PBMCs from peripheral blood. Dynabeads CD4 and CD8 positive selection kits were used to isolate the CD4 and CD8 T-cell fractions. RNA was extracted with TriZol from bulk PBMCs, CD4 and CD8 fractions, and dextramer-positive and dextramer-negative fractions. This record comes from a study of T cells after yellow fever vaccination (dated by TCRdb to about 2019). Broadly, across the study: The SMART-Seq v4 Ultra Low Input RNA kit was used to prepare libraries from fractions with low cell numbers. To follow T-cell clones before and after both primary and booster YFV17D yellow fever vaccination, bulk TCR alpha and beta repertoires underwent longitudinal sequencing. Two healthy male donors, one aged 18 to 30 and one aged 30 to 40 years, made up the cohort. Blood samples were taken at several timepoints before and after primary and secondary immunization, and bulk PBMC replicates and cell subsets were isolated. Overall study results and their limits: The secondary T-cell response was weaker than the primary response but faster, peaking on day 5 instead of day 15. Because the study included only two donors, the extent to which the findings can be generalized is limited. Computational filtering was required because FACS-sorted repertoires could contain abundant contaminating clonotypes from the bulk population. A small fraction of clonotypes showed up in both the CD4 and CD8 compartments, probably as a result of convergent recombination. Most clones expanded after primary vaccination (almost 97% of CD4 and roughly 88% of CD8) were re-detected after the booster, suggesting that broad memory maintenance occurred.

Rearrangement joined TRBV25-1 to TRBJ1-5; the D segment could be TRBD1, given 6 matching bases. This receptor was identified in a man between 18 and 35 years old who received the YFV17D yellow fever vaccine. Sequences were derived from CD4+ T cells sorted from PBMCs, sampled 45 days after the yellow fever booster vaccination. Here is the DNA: TGTGCCAGCAGTGAAGGGGGAGACAGGTACCAGCATTTT. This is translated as CASSEGGDRYQHF.